These T cell receptor beta chains were read from a single sample in a study of blood T cell repertoires in COVID-19. Libraries were prepared by immunoSEQ multiplex PCR; TCRdb keeps only in-frame clonotypes and omits some of them. The sample holds roughly 410,000 clones, approximately 87% seen once. The sample taken for sequencing was peripheral blood. The receptor set was obtained from a woman aged 55-70 years with COVID-19, enrolled during active disease. Each CDR3 is given with its conserved first and last residue. Each record gives: clone size, V gene, D gene, J gene, CDR3 DNA, CDR3 protein. D genes are given only for firm matches. A clone size is listed for some rows: how often the clone was seen (once, few, many), or a class if it is expanded.

NA	TRBV9	TRBD2	TRBJ2-2	TGTGCCAGCAGCGTAGAGGGAGCGGGGGGCCTCACCGGGGAGCTGTTTTTT	CASSVEGAGGLTGELFF
once	TRBV27	TRBD1	TRBJ2-7	TGTGCCAGCAGTTTACCGTCCGGGACAGGGGCGGGGGAGCAGTACTTC	CASSLPSGTGAGEQYF
NA	TRBV7-2	TRBD2	TRBJ2-1	TGTGCCAGCAGCTTAGCTGCTAGCGGGGGGCCATACAATGAGCAGTTCTTC	CASSLAASGGPYNEQFF
NA	TRBV25-1	NA	TRBJ1-1	TGTGCCAGCAGTGCCGGGACAAAAGACACTGAAGCTTTCTTT	CASSAGTKDTEAFF
NA	TRBV6-6	TRBD1	TRBJ1-1	TGTGCCAGCAGTTACGTACAGGGGCAAGGCACTGAAGCTTTCTTT	CASSYVQGQGTEAFF
NA	TRBV6-2/TRBV6-3	NA	TRBJ2-7	TGTGCCAGCAGCAGCTCAGGGGTAGTTGACTACGAGCAGTACTTC	CASSSSGVVDYEQYF
once	TRBV5-1	NA	TRBJ2-5	TGCGCCAGCTCACAGGGTCGTGGGGAGACCCAGTACTTC	CASSQGRGETQYF
NA	TRBV28	TRBD1	TRBJ1-2	TGTGCCAGCAGCTCACCTGCCGGGACAGGCTATGGCTACACCTTC	CASSSPAGTGYGYTF
NA	TRBV14	NA	TRBJ2-2	TGTGCCAGCGGAAAAGAGACAGGACCGGGGGAGCTGTTTTTT	CASGKETGPGELFF
NA	TRBV5-4	TRBD1	TRBJ1-2	TGTGCCAGCAGCTTGGGGTACAGGGGGCAGACTGGCTACACCTTC	CASSLGYRGQTGYTF
NA	TRBV18	NA	TRBJ2-1	TGTGCCAGCTCACCTCTTATTCTCAATGAGCAGTTCTTC	CASSPLILNEQFF
NA	TRBV28	NA	TRBJ1-2	TGTGCCAGCAGTCCTAGGACTCCCTTTAACTATGGCTACACCTTC	CASSPRTPFNYGYTF
NA	TRBV2	TRBD1	TRBJ2-6	TGTGCCTGGGGACAGGGGGCATTCTCTGGGGCCAACGTCCTGACTTTC	CAWGQGAFSGANVLTF
NA	TRBV6-6	TRBD2	TRBJ2-1	TGTGCCAGCAGTCTTTGGACTAGCGGGGGGGGAAGGAATGAGCAGTTCTTC	CASSLWTSGGGRNEQFF
NA	TRBV28	NA	TRBJ1-2	TGTGCCAGCACCTCCCGTGGGCCCCTCTATGGCTACACCTTC	CASTSRGPLYGYTF
few	TRBV14	TRBD2	TRBJ2-7	TGTGCCAGCAGCCGGGGACTAGCCTACGAGCAGTACTTC	CASSRGLAYEQYF
NA	TRBV30	TRBD1	TRBJ1-5	TGTGCCTGGGGGCTTAAACAGGGGTTTCAGCCCCAGCATTTT	CAWGLKQGFQPQHF
NA	TRBV7-6	NA	TRBJ1-5	TGTGCCAGCAGCCCACGACAGACCCTGGCCCAGCCCCAGCATTTT	CASSPRQTLAQPQHF
NA	TRBV5-1	NA	TRBJ1-6	TGCGCCAGCAGCTTGGGGGCAGGGAATTCACCCCTCCACTTT	CASSLGAGNSPLHF
NA	TRBV30	TRBD1	TRBJ1-6	TGTGCCATTTCGGGGACAGCCGGCTCCTATAATTCACCCCTCCACTTT	CAISGTAGSYNSPLHF
NA	TRBV11-3	TRBD1	TRBJ2-2	TGTGCCAGCAGCTCCCGGGGACAGGGGAACACCGGGGAGCTGTTTTTT	CASSSRGQGNTGELFF
NA	TRBV7-9	TRBD1	TRBJ1-6	TGTGCCAGCAGCGGGGGGGACAGGGAGAATTCACCCCTCCACTTT	CASSGGDRENSPLHF
NA	TRBV7-9	NA	TRBJ2-1	TGTGCCAGCAGCTCGCCCCCGCAGATCACCTACAATGAGCAGTTCTTC	CASSSPPQITYNEQFF
once	TRBV5-4	NA	TRBJ2-7	TGTGCCAGCATGGGGGGGCCCACGGGCGAGCAGTACTTC	CASMGGPTGEQYF
NA	TRBV19	TRBD1	TRBJ1-1	TGTGCCAGTATATTTACAGGGGGCGCGCCTGAAGCTTTCTTT	CASIFTGGAPEAFF
NA	TRBV11-2	NA	TRBJ1-2	TGTGCCAGCAGCCCTTTGAAAGGTCCCAGAGGGCAGGGCTACACCTTC	CASSPLKGPRGQGYTF
NA	TRBV7-2	TRBD1	TRBJ2-7	TGTGCCAGCAGCTTAGGGACAGGGGGCAAGGCCTACGAGCAGTACTTC	CASSLGTGGKAYEQYF
few	TRBV28	TRBD2	TRBJ2-2	TGTGCCAGCAGTCCACCTAGCGGGGGGGCCGGGGAGCTGTTTTTT	CASSPPSGGAGELFF
NA	TRBV12-3/TRBV12-4	NA	TRBJ1-3	TGTGCCAGCAGTTCGTCAGCTGGAAACACCATATATTTT	CASSSSAGNTIYF
few	TRBV5-1	NA	TRBJ2-7	TGCGCCAGCAGCGCGGACAGCACGGCGGTAAAGCAGTACTTC	CASSADSTAVKQYF
NA	TRBV10-3	NA	TRBJ1-4	TGTGCCATCAGTGAGACCGGGGCTAATGAAAAACTGTTTTTT	CAISETGANEKLFF
once	TRBV28	TRBD1	TRBJ1-2	TGTGCCAGCTCGACAGGGGGCAGGAATGGCTACACCTTC	CASSTGGRNGYTF
NA	TRBV7-6	NA	TRBJ2-5	TGTGCCAGCAGCTTAGTGTATCTGGGCGGAGGAGAAGAGACCCAGTACTTC	CASSLVYLGGGEETQYF
NA	TRBV19	NA	TRBJ1-3	TGTGCCAGTAGCTATACTGGAAACACCATATATTTT	CASSYTGNTIYF
NA	TRBV30	NA	TRBJ1-6	TGTGCCTGTAGGGGCGAATATAATTCACCCCTCCACTTT	CACRGEYNSPLHF
NA	TRBV5-1	TRBD1	TRBJ1-4	TGCGCCAGCAGCCCCTCGGGACAGGGCAACGAAAAACTGTTTTTT	CASSPSGQGNEKLFF
once	TRBV29-1	TRBD1	TRBJ1-1	TGCAGCGCCCAACAGGGGGTGAGGAACACTGAAGCTTTCTTT	CSAQQGVRNTEAFF
NA	TRBV11-3	NA	TRBJ2-2	TGTGCCAGCAGCTTAGATCCAGCGGCCGGGGAGCTGTTTTTT	CASSLDPAAGELFF
once	TRBV30	TRBD1	TRBJ1-1	TGTGCCTGGAGTGTCGGGACAGGGGGCGGAGGCACTGAAGCTTTCTTT	CAWSVGTGGGGTEAFF
NA	TRBV28	NA	TRBJ2-7	TGTGCCAGCAGTCCAACCCCCACGCAGAAATCCTACGAGCAGTACTTC	CASSPTPTQKSYEQYF
NA	TRBV11-3	NA	TRBJ2-1	TGTGCCAGCAGCTTATCAGGGGAATACAATGAGCAGTTCTTC	CASSLSGEYNEQFF
once	TRBV6-4	NA	TRBJ2-7	TGTGCCAGCAGTGACGTCGACTCCCCGTTTCGTGGCGAGCAGTACTTC	CASSDVDSPFRGEQYF
NA	TRBV27	NA	TRBJ1-2	TGTGCCAGCAGTTTATCGAAGCCGGTAGACTATGGCTACACCTTC	CASSLSKPVDYGYTF
NA	TRBV14	TRBD1	TRBJ1-2	TGTGCCAGCAGCCAGTCCCTCAGGACAGGCGGAGGCTACACCTTC	CASSQSLRTGGGYTF
NA	TRBV5-1	NA	TRBJ2-5	TGCGCCAGCAGCTTTGGGGGGGCTGGCGAGACCCAGTACTTC	CASSFGGAGETQYF
NA	TRBV5-6	TRBD2	TRBJ2-1	TGTGCCAGCAGCTGGGCCGGCGGGGGAAATGAGCAGTTCTTC	CASSWAGGGNEQFF
once	TRBV19	NA	TRBJ2-2	TGTGCCAGTAGTCGGTGGGCGAGCACCGGGGAGCTGTTTTTT	CASSRWASTGELFF
few	TRBV6-2/TRBV6-3	TRBD1	TRBJ1-1	TGTGCCAGCAGTCCAAGGGGGCGCGGCACTGAAGCTTTCTTT	CASSPRGRGTEAFF
once	TRBV28	TRBD2	TRBJ2-5	TGTGCCAGCATTTCGAGCGGGGGGGCCCAAGAGACCCAGTACTTC	CASISSGGAQETQYF
NA	TRBV19	NA	TRBJ1-1	TGTGCCAGTAAGATCAGAGGTATGGCTTTCTTT	CASKIRGMAFF
few	TRBV12-3/TRBV12-4	NA	TRBJ2-4	TGTGCCAGCAGTTTCGAGGGAAAAAACATTCAGTACTTC	CASSFEGKNIQYF
NA	TRBV11-2	TRBD1	TRBJ1-6	TGTGCCAGCAGCTCCGGACAGGGAGGGAATTCACCCCTCCACTTT	CASSSGQGGNSPLHF
NA	TRBV2	TRBD1	TRBJ1-5	TGTGCCAGCAGTGGCACAGGGGGCTATCAGCCCCAGCATTTT	CASSGTGGYQPQHF
few	TRBV5-1	NA	TRBJ1-1	TGCGCCAGCAGCTCCGGACAGACTACGAACACTGAAGCTTTCTTT	CASSSGQTTNTEAFF
NA	TRBV28	TRBD1	TRBJ1-1	TGTGCCAGTACAGGGGGCTATACCACTGAAGCTTTCTTT	CASTGGYTTEAFF